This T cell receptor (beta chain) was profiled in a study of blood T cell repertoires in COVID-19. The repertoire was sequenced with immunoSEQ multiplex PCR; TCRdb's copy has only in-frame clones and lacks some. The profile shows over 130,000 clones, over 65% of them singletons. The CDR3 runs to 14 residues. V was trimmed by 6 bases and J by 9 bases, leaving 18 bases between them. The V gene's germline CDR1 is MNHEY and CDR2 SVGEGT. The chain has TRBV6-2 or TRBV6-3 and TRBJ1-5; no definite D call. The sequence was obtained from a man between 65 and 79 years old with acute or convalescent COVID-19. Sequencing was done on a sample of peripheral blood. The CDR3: CASSPSGREGPQHF. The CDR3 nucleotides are TGTGCCAGCAGCCCTAGTGGGAGGGAAGGGCCCCAGCATTTT.